Below, one T cell receptor beta chain is given with its context. This record belongs to a study of OX40 agonist ivuxolimab in advanced cancers. The CDR3 sequence is 15 residues long. V shed 2 bases and J 2 bases; nucleotides not matched to a gene: 3. The germline CDR1 and CDR2 sequences are MGHRA and YSYEKL. Sequencing was performed with immunoSEQ multiplex PCR; in TCRdb, only in-frame clones are kept and a portion is missing. The sample holds more than 45,000 clones, 85% to 95% seen once. The TCR originated in an adult with an advanced solid tumor such as melanoma, head and neck, liver or kidney cancer. The chain links TRBV4-1 to TRBJ1-1; 9 bases fit TRBD1. The material sequenced was CD4+ or CD8+ T cells sorted from blood, taken in a trial of the OX40 agonist ivuxolimab. The CDR3 sequence is CASSQMGQGNTEAFF. CDR3 in DNA: TGCGCCAGCAGCCAAATGGGACAGGGTAACACTGAAGCTTTCTTT.